The 11 T cell receptor beta chains below come from one sample, sequenced in a study of blood T cells in healthy people across ages. The use of a sample-barcoded 5' primer and a J-beta primer mix characterized a second PCR of about 6 to 12 cycles. A single record per CDR3 protein comes from TCRdb applying MiXCR to the 5' RACE reads. This table has about 590,000 distinct CDR3 sequences, about 30% appearing once. The sample consisted of blood. Receptors originate from a woman aged 80 or over in good health.

The table lists this clonotype with a few counts. The rearrangement links TRBV19 to TRBJ2-4, with D tentatively TRBD1 (6 bases). The J call may be faulty, since TRBJ2-7 better matches the DNA end. In germline, CDR1 is LNHDA, CDR2 SQIVND (reference sequence). The CDR3 runs 15 residues. Here the CDR3 DNA reads TGTGCCAGCAGCCAACCAGGGGATCCATCCTACGAGCAGTACTTC. Amino acid sequence: CASSQPGDPSYEQYF.

Only a few counts were recorded for this clonotype. The chain couples TRBV5-1 to TRBJ1-1; D is perhaps TRBD1 (6 bases). This CDR3 has 15 amino acids. Trimming left V 3 bases short and J 1 base short, with 13 bases between. CDR1 is SGHRS and CDR2 is YFSETQ in the germline V gene. The CDR3 nucleotides are TGCGCCAGCAGCTCTCGGACAGAGAAGAACACTGAAGCTTTCTTT. This translates into CASSSRTEKNTEAFF.

This clonotype was observed at least ten times. The V and J genes are TRBV5-1 and TRBJ1-1; maybe TRBD1 (6 bases). Looked up from germline, CDR1 is SGHRS and CDR2 is YFSETQ. CDR3 size: 14 residues. Trimming cost V 3 bases and J 1 base, with 10 bases left between them. CDR3 sequence (DNA): TGCGCCAGCAGCTGGATGACAGGGAACACTGAAGCTTTCTTT. This translates into CASSWMTGNTEAFF.

In this sample, this clonotype turned up many times. The genes are TRBV13 and TRBJ1-5; D is perhaps TRBD1 (5 bases). Germline values: CDR1 PRHDT, CDR2 FYEKMQ (reference sequence). This CDR3 is 14 amino acids long. V dropped 6 bases and J dropped 7 bases, with 16 bases sitting between them. CDR3 in amino acids: CASSSGGKKQPQHF. The CDR3 region has the DNA TGTGCCAGCAGTAGCGGGGGGAAAAAGCAGCCCCAGCATTTT.

This sequence joins TRBV28 and TRBJ1-4; D ambiguous. Germline V CDR1 and CDR2: MDHEN, SYDVKM. V dropped 5 bases and J dropped 7 bases, with 11 bases sitting between them. The CDR3 is 13 residues long. This chain's CDR3 is CASSDRPGEKLFF. In DNA, the CDR3 is TGTGCCAGCAGTGATCGACCGGGTGAAAAACTGTTTTTT.

Note on this clonotype: This may be a read error, as it is one base from a much larger clone. The chain joins TRBV28 to TRBJ2-3; 8 bases align to TRBD1. Germline CDR1 is MDHEN and CDR2 is SYDVKM. The CDR3 consists of 15 residues. The CDR3 is CASSPGQAGRDTRYF. The CDR3 bases are TGTGCCAGCAGTCCGGGACAGGCGGGGAGAGATACGCGGTATTTT.

This clonotype was seen at least ten times. The chain joins TRBV30 to TRBJ2-7, with D unresolved. This CDR3 region has 12 residues. In germline, CDR1 is GTSNPN, CDR2 SVGIG (reference sequence). V was trimmed by 2 bases and J by 2 bases, leaving 7 bases between them. The CDR3 here is CAWSSATYEQYF. Here the CDR3 DNA reads TGTGCCTGGAGTTCGGCCACCTACGAGCAGTACTTC. The full variable domain, in which reference TRBV30 and TRBJ2-7 provide the parts outside the CDR3, is SQTIHQWPATLVQPVGSPLSLECTVEGTSNPNLYWYRQAAGRGLQLLFYSVGIGQISSEVPQNLSASRPQDRQFILSSKKLLLSDSGFYLCAWSSATYEQYFGPGTRLTVT.

This chain uses TRBV2 with TRBJ2-7, with D tentatively TRBD1 or TRBD2 (5 bases each). The CDR3 contains 14 residues. Germline loops: CDR1 SNHLY, CDR2 FYNNEI. Trimming pared 3 bases from V and 3 bases from J, leaving 12 bases between. In DNA, the CDR3 is TGTGCCAGCAGTGATGGGTTTGGGGGCTACGAGCAGTACTTC. Translating it yields CASSDGFGGYEQYF.

Worth noting for this clonotype: A much larger clone differs from this one at a single base, so this may be a read error. The chain joins TRBV12-3 or TRBV12-4 to TRBJ2-5; D remains unclear. CDR3 length: 15 amino acids. CDR3 region: CASSFVPPLQGTQYF. CDR3 in DNA: TGTGCCAGCAGTTTCGTGCCGCCCCTACAAGGGACCCAGTACTTC.

At least ten counts were recorded for this clonotype. The chain combines TRBV7-2 with TRBJ1-2; D is ambiguous. Trimming removed 0 bases from V and 8 bases from J, with 19 bases in between. The germline V gene has CDR1 SGHTA and CDR2 FQGNSA. The CDR3 spans 16 residues. CDR3 amino acids: CASSLATASSFGGYTF. The CDR3, as DNA: TGTGCCAGCAGCTTAGCCACAGCATCCTCGTTCGGGGGCTACACCTTC.

On this clonotype: Given a much more abundant clone one base away, this may be a read error. The chain has TRBV20-1 and TRBJ1-1; perhaps TRBD1 as D (6 bases). The CDR3 consists of 15 residues. Germline V CDR1 and CDR2: DFQATT, SNEGSKA (reference sequence). In DNA form, the CDR3 reads TGCAGGGCTAGAGACGAAGGGGGACGTGGGACTGAAGCTTTCTTT. It codes for CRARDEGGRGTEAFF.